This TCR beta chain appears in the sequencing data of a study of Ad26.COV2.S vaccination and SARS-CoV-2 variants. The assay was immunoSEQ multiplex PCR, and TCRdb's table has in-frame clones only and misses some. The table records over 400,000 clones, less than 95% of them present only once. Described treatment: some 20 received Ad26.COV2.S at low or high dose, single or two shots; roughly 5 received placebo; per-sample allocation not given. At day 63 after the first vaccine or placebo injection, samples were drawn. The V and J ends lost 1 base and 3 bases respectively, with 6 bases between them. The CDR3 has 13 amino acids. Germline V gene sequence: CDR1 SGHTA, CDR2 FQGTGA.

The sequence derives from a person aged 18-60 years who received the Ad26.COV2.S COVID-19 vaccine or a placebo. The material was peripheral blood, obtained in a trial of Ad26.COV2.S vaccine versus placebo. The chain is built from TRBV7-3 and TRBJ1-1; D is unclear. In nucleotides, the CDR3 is TGTGCCAGCAGCTTAAGTGGATACACTGAAGCTTTCTTT. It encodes CASSLSGYTEAFF.